Following are 12 T cell receptor beta chains from one sample sequenced in a study of T cell responses to AZD1222 COVID-19 vaccine. Clones were read by immunoSEQ multiplex PCR, and TCRdb kept only the in-frame ones, dropping some. The table includes around 150,000 clones, around nine tenths detected once. The sample here was peripheral blood, taken 28 days after the second AZD1222 dose. The receptors originated from an adult who received the AZD1222 COVID-19 vaccine.

The chain joins TRBV30 to TRBJ1-2; D is possibly TRBD1 (6 bases). Germline values: CDR1 GTSNPN, CDR2 SVGIG (reference sequence). The CDR3 loop spans 11 amino acids. The ends were cut back, 6 bases at V and 10 bases at J, with 15 bases in the middle. In DNA, the CDR3 is TGTGCCTGCCTATACAGGGTTGACTACACCTTC. Its translation is CACLYRVDYTF. Supplemented by reference TRBV30 and TRBJ1-2, the full variable domain reads SQTIHQWPATLVQPVGSPLSLECTVEGTSNPNLYWYRQAAGRGLQLLFYSVGIGQISSEVPQNLSASRPQDRQFILSSKKLLLSDSGFYLCACLYRVDYTFGSGTRLTVV.

The rearrangement joins TRBV10-3 to TRBJ2-5; maybe TRBD1 (6 bases). CDR1 ENHRY and CDR2 SYGVKD come from the germline V gene. Trimming cost V 6 bases and J 2 bases, with 16 bases left between them. This CDR3 contains 15 residues. The CDR3: CAIRPATGSQETQYF. CDR3 DNA: TGTGCCATCAGGCCCGCAACAGGGTCTCAAGAGACCCAGTACTTC.

V is TRBV11-2 and J is TRBJ2-5; TRBD2 matches 8 bases. V lost 3 bases, J lost 2 bases, and 5 bases stayed unmatched. Germline V CDR1 and CDR2: SGHAT, FQNNGV. This CDR3 spans 15 amino acids. CDR3 residues: CASSLGVAGQETQYF. Written as DNA, the CDR3 is TGTGCCAGCAGCTTGGGGGTAGCGGGACAAGAGACCCAGTACTTC.

The V call is TRBV27, the J call TRBJ1-1, with D hard to call. The germline gives CDR1 MNHEY, CDR2 SMNVEV (reference sequence). The CDR3 totals 13 residues. Trimming pared 3 bases from V and 1 base from J, leaving 6 bases between. In DNA, the CDR3 is TGTGCCAGCAGTTTGGCGAGGAACACTGAAGCTTTCTTT. It yields the protein CASSLARNTEAFF.

The table lists this clone with a few counts. This chain connects TRBV25-1 to TRBJ1-6; the D is unclear. Trimming took 2 bases from V and 9 from J, leaving 11 bases between them. Germline V gene lookup returns CDR1 MGHDK and CDR2 SYGVNS. The CDR3 loop spans 14 amino acids. CDR3 loop: CASSEPVEISPLHF. The CDR3 nucleotides are TGTGCCAGCAGTGAACCAGTGGAGATTTCACCCCTCCACTTT.

V is TRBV2 and J is TRBJ1-1; the D gene is possibly TRBD1 (5 bases). V lost 6 bases and J lost 1, with 9 bases in between. Germline values: CDR1 SNHLY, CDR2 FYNNEI. This CDR3 contains 13 residues. CDR3 coding DNA: TGTGCCAGCAGCAGGGAGGGGAACACTGAAGCTTTCTTT. Translated: CASSREGNTEAFF.

The chain combines TRBV27 with TRBJ2-1; 8 bases are a match to TRBD2. The CDR3 is 15 residues long. The V gene's germline CDR1 is MNHEY and CDR2 SMNVEV (reference sequence). V shed 6 bases and J 9 bases; nucleotides not matched to a gene: 13. CDR3 DNA: TGTGCCAGCAGCCCACCAGGGATCGCGGGAGGTGAGCAGTTCTTC. It encodes CASSPPGIAGGEQFF.

The genes are TRBV27 and TRBJ1-1, with TRBD1 identical over 8 bases. The CDR3 sequence is 16 residues long. V lost 7 bases and J lost 1; bases outside the gene matches: 11. Looked up from germline, CDR1 is MNHEY and CDR2 is SMNVEV (reference sequence). This chain's CDR3 is CASNPGQGRWNTEAFF. The CDR3 DNA reads TGTGCCAGCAACCCCGGACAGGGCAGGTGGAACACTGAAGCTTTCTTT.

On this clone: At the DNA level, this CDR3 is encoded by other sequences in the same sample as well. This rearrangement joins TRBV12-3 or TRBV12-4 to TRBJ2-7; tentatively, D is TRBD2 (5 bases). The length of the CDR3 is 13 residues. V lost 5 bases, J lost 4 bases, and 12 bases lay in between. CDR3 coding DNA: TGTGCCAGCAGTCCCCAAACGGGGTACGAGCAGTACTTC. Amino acid sequence: CASSPQTGYEQYF.

The chain recombines TRBV5-1 with TRBJ1-1; D is perhaps TRBD1 (5 bases). Germline CDR1 is SGHRS and CDR2 is YFSETQ. Trimming removed 2 bases from V and 3 bases from J, with 11 bases in between. The CDR3 runs to 14 residues. CDR3 sequence: CASSLTTGDTEAFF. CDR3 nucleotides: TGCGCCAGCAGCTTAACCACGGGGGACACTGAAGCTTTCTTT.

This chain links TRBV2 with TRBJ1-4, with a weak D call TRBD1 (6 bases). Germline CDR1 SNHLY, CDR2 FYNNEI. This CDR3 is built from 15 residues. Trimming shortened V by 3 bases and J by 8 bases, and 16 bases separated the two germline ends. CDR3 region: CASSEPGGRGEKLFF. CDR3 bases: TGTGCCAGCAGTGAGCCCGGGGGGCGTGGGGAAAAACTGTTTTTT.

CDR3 in DNA: TGTGCCAGCGGGGAAGCGGCCCAAGAGACCCAGTACTTC. This encodes CASGEAAQETQYF. V gene TRBV9 combines with J gene TRBJ2-5; D may be TRBD2 (5 bases). Trimming took 7 bases from V and 1 from J, leaving 11 bases between them. The CDR3 has 13 residues. The germline CDR1 and CDR2 sequences are SGDLS and YYNGEE.